There are many counts of the clone carrying this TCR beta chain. These data come from a study of Graves' ophthalmopathy and Graves' hyperthyroidism. Per the germline V gene, CDR1 is LGHNT and CDR2 is FRNRAP. CDR3 length equals 15 residues. Trimming took off 1 base at V and 2 bases at J, with 9 bases between the two ends. RNA transcripts served as template for amplifying TCR beta CDR3 sequences. In the first round, RT-PCR was carried out with HTBI primers, and a multiplex PCR formed the second round. TCRdb ran MiXCR on the multiplex PCR reads and lists one entry per CDR3 protein. Counted here are just over 600,000 distinct CDR3 sequences, 20% to 25% occurring once; the ten biggest clones make up approximately 7%.

This TCR was sampled from a young woman with stable Graves' hyperthyroidism. Some clones in this sample may be carry-over from other donors' samples. The chain joins TRBV12-5 to TRBJ1-5; D ambiguous. The specimen sequenced was peripheral blood. CDR3 in amino acids: CASGLGSVGNQPQHF. The CDR3 DNA sequence: TGTGCTAGTGGTTTGGGGAGTGTAGGCAATCAGCCCCAGCATTTT.